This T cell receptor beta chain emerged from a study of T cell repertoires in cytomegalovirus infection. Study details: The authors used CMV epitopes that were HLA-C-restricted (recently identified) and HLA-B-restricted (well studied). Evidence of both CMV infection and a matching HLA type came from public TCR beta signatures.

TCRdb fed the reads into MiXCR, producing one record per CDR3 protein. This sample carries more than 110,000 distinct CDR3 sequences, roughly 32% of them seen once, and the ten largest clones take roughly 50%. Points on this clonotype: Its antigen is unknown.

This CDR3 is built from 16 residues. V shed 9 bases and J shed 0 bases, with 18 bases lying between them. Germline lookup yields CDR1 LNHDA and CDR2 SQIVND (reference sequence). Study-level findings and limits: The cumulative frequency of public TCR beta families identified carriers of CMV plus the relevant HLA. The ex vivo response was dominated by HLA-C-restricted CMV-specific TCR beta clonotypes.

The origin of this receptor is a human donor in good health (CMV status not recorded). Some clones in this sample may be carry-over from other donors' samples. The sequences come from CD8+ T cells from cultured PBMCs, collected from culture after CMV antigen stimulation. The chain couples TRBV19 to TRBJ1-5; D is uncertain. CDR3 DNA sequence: TGTGCCAGCACACCGCTACAGTGGGATAGCAATCAGCCCCAGCATTTT. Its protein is CASTPLQWDSNQPQHF.